A selection of T cell receptor beta chains follows, all from one sample in a study of shared clonotypes between healthy human individuals. Method: immunoSEQ multiplex PCR; TCRdb's copy keeps in-frame clones and lacks some. The table shows some 1,100,000 clones, with approximately 80% occurring only once. The sample taken for sequencing was memory CD4+ T cells from PBMCs. Receptors originate from a man in his late teens or twenties in good health. Some clones in this sample may be carry-over from other donors' samples. The CDR3 runs from the conserved cysteine through the conserved F or W. The order of the fields is V gene, clone size, D gene, J gene, CDR3 protein, CDR3 DNA. A D gene is named only where the DNA matches it firmly. Part of the rows lack a size; the others show once, few, many or a class for expanded clones.

V: TRBV11-3; size: few; D: -; J: TRBJ1-1; CDR3: CASGRGANTEAFF; DNA: TGTGCCAGCGGCCGAGGGGCGAACACTGAAGCTTTCTTT
V: TRBV9; size: -; D: TRBD1; J: TRBJ1-3; CDR3: CASSVGGQGENTIYF; DNA: TGTGCCAGCAGCGTAGGAGGACAGGGGGAGAACACCATATATTTT
V: TRBV5-6; size: -; D: -; J: TRBJ1-2; CDR3: CASSLDRGRDGYTF; DNA: TGTGCCAGCAGCTTGGATAGGGGCCGCGATGGCTACACCTTC
V: TRBV19; size: -; D: -; J: TRBJ2-6; CDR3: CASVTQGSGANVLTF; DNA: TGTGCCAGTGTAACACAGGGCTCTGGGGCCAACGTCCTGACTTTC
V: TRBV9; size: -; D: -; J: TRBJ1-2; CDR3: CASSKIQGSGYTF; DNA: TGTGCCAGCAGCAAAATACAAGGCTCTGGCTACACCTTC
V: TRBV6-1; size: -; D: TRBD1; J: TRBJ2-7; CDR3: CASRKLRDRGYEQYF; DNA: TGTGCCAGCAGGAAACTCCGGGACAGGGGATACGAGCAGTACTTC
V: TRBV18; size: -; D: -; J: TRBJ1-2; CDR3: CASSPVAWEPDGYTF; DNA: TGTGCCAGCTCACCCGTAGCCTGGGAGCCTGATGGCTACACCTTC
V: TRBV18; size: few; D: -; J: TRBJ2-7; CDR3: CASSFQGYEQYF; DNA: TGTGCCAGCTCATTCCAGGGGTATGAGCAGTACTTC
V: TRBV4-1; size: -; D: -; J: TRBJ1-3; CDR3: CASSQGQGPGNTIYF; DNA: TGCGCCAGCAGCCAAGGTCAGGGGCCTGGAAACACCATATATTTT
V: TRBV19; size: -; D: -; J: TRBJ1-1; CDR3: CASISGSLNTEAFF; DNA: TGTGCCAGTATAAGCGGCAGCCTGAACACTGAAGCTTTCTTT
V: TRBV5-6; size: -; D: -; J: TRBJ2-2; CDR3: CASSLDYRNTGELFF; DNA: TGTGCCAGCAGCTTGGACTACCGGAACACCGGGGAGCTGTTTTTT
V: TRBV5-1; size: -; D: -; J: TRBJ2-2; CDR3: CASSLQGSGATGELFF; DNA: TGCGCCAGCAGCTTACAGGGATCTGGGGCCACCGGGGAGCTGTTTTTT
V: TRBV4-1; size: -; D: TRBD1; J: TRBJ2-3; CDR3: CASSPRGTGLGDTQYF; DNA: TGCGCCAGCAGCCCTCGGGGGACAGGGCTAGGGGATACGCAGTATTTT
V: TRBV9; size: -; D: TRBD1; J: TRBJ2-7; CDR3: CASSGSQRQGGNEQYF; DNA: TGTGCCAGCAGTGGATCCCAAAGACAGGGGGGGAACGAGCAGTACTTC
V: TRBV4-3; size: -; D: -; J: TRBJ2-3; CDR3: CASSQESLQGRPQYF; DNA: TGCGCCAGCAGCCAAGAGTCACTGCAGGGACGGCCGCAGTATTTT
V: TRBV6-5; size: once; D: -; J: TRBJ2-3; CDR3: CASSGMYLADTQYF; DNA: TGTGCCAGCAGTGGGATGTACTTGGCAGATACGCAGTATTTT
V: TRBV6-5; size: -; D: TRBD1; J: TRBJ1-3; CDR3: CASKSTGEPGNTIYF; DNA: TGTGCCAGCAAAAGCACAGGGGAACCTGGAAACACCATATATTTT
V: TRBV7-8; size: -; D: TRBD1; J: TRBJ2-3; CDR3: CASSLVRQGAVTDTQYF; DNA: TGTGCCAGCAGCTTAGTCCGACAGGGGGCAGTCACAGATACGCAGTATTTT
V: TRBV7-2; size: -; D: -; J: TRBJ2-3; CDR3: CASSLGDGDTQYF; DNA: TGTGCCAGCAGCTTAGGGGACGGGGATACGCAGTATTTT
V: TRBV18; size: -; D: -; J: TRBJ1-4; CDR3: CASSPEARGGLFF; DNA: TGTGCCAGCTCACCGGAGGCGCGAGGGGGGCTGTTTTTT
V: TRBV10-3; size: -; D: -; J: TRBJ1-1; CDR3: CAMAGHLNTEAFF; DNA: TGTGCCATGGCGGGACACTTGAACACTGAAGCTTTCTTT
V: TRBV7-8; size: -; D: TRBD1; J: TRBJ2-7; CDR3: CASSSIATGAARNEQYF; DNA: TGTGCCAGCAGCTCCATCGCTACAGGGGCGGCGAGAAACGAGCAGTACTTC
V: TRBV5-1; size: -; D: TRBD2; J: TRBJ2-3; CDR3: CASSSGGDTQYF; DNA: TGCGCCAGCAGCTCGGGGGGAGATACGCAGTATTTT
V: TRBV27; size: -; D: -; J: TRBJ1-2; CDR3: CASSRGVLFGYGYTF; DNA: TGTGCCAGCAGTCGGGGGGTTCTTTTCGGGTATGGCTACACCTTC
V: TRBV19; size: -; D: TRBD1; J: TRBJ2-3; CDR3: CASSSLDRGHTQYF; DNA: TGTGCCAGTAGTTCCCTCGACAGGGGTCATACGCAGTATTTT
V: TRBV2; size: -; D: -; J: TRBJ1-1; CDR3: CASSGGRLFNTEAFF; DNA: TGTGCCAGCAGTGGCGGGAGGCTCTTCAACACTGAAGCTTTCTTT
V: TRBV5-8; size: -; D: -; J: TRBJ1-4; CDR3: CASSWPEKLFF; DNA: TGTGCCAGCAGCTGGCCTGAAAAACTGTTTTTT
V: TRBV4-2; size: few; D: TRBD2; J: TRBJ2-7; CDR3: CASSQGSSGNTYEQYF; DNA: TGTGCCAGCAGCCAAGGGTCTAGCGGGAACACCTACGAGCAGTACTTC
V: TRBV2; size: -; D: -; J: TRBJ2-7; CDR3: CASSEGGGAVRVYEQYF; DNA: TGTGCCAGCAGTGAAGGTGGTGGGGCGGTGAGAGTCTACGAGCAGTACTTC
V: TRBV6-1; size: -; D: -; J: TRBJ1-1; CDR3: CASSEGARGGTEAFF; DNA: TGTGCCAGCAGTGAGGGGGCCCGCGGTGGGACTGAAGCTTTCTTT
V: TRBV27; size: -; D: TRBD1; J: TRBJ1-2; CDR3: CASRLQGAPKDGYTF; DNA: TGTGCCAGCAGGCTTCAGGGGGCGCCTAAAGATGGCTACACCTTC
V: TRBV5-3; size: -; D: TRBD2; J: TRBJ2-1; CDR3: CASPPGLAGSYSRFF; DNA: TGTGCCAGCCCTCCGGGACTAGCGGGATCATACTCGCGGTTCTTC
V: TRBV7-2; size: -; D: -; J: TRBJ1-5; CDR3: CASSFYRANQPQHF; DNA: TGTGCCAGCAGCTTCTACAGGGCAAATCAGCCCCAGCATTTT
V: TRBV15; size: -; D: -; J: TRBJ1-4; CDR3: CATSAGASNEKLFF; DNA: TGTGCCACCAGCGCGGGGGCCTCTAATGAAAAACTGTTTTTT
V: TRBV2; size: -; D: -; J: TRBJ1-2; CDR3: CASSALGGPYGYTF; DNA: TGTGCCAGCAGTGCTCTGGGAGGTCCCTATGGCTACACCTTC
V: TRBV5-1; size: -; D: -; J: TRBJ1-5; CDR3: CASSLDMGNQPQHF; DNA: TGCGCCAGCAGCTTGGACATGGGCAATCAGCCCCAGCATTTT
V: TRBV10-1; size: -; D: -; J: TRBJ2-1; CDR3: CASSDPLGQGGDEQFF; DNA: TGCGCCAGCAGTGACCCCCTCGGCCAAGGCGGGGATGAGCAGTTCTTC
V: TRBV10-2; size: many; D: -; J: TRBJ1-2; CDR3: CASSEPPGARGYTF; DNA: TGCGCCAGCAGTGAGCCCCCAGGGGCACGGGGCTACACCTTC
V: TRBV20-1; size: -; D: -; J: TRBJ2-1; CDR3: CSAKRIEQFF; DNA: TGCAGTGCCAAAAGGATTGAGCAGTTCTTC
V: TRBV11-2; size: -; D: -; J: TRBJ2-5; CDR3: CASSLVQRAETQYF; DNA: TGTGCCAGCAGCTTAGTTCAGAGGGCAGAGACCCAGTACTTC
V: TRBV19; size: once; D: TRBD1; J: TRBJ2-2; CDR3: CASSTQGAIRTGELFF; DNA: TGTGCCAGTAGTACCCAGGGGGCAATTCGGACCGGGGAGCTGTTTTTT
V: TRBV9; size: -; D: -; J: TRBJ2-7; CDR3: CASSVAIKGEQYF; DNA: TGTGCCAGCAGCGTAGCGATCAAAGGGGAGCAGTACTTC
V: TRBV28; size: -; D: -; J: TRBJ1-5; CDR3: CASRRWNQPQHF; DNA: TGTGCCAGCAGGCGTTGGAATCAGCCCCAGCATTTT
V: TRBV18; size: -; D: TRBD1; J: TRBJ1-1; CDR3: CASSPYGTGMYTEAFF; DNA: TGTGCCAGCTCACCTTACGGGACAGGGATGTACACTGAAGCTTTCTTT
V: TRBV28; size: -; D: -; J: TRBJ2-5; CDR3: CASSPGGAQKGQYF; DNA: TGTGCCAGCAGCCCGGGGGGCGCACAAAAGGGCCAGTACTTC
V: TRBV4-1; size: -; D: -; J: TRBJ2-5; CDR3: CASSQEAKGGMGETQYF; DNA: TGCGCCAGCAGCCAAGAGGCGAAGGGAGGAATGGGAGAGACCCAGTACTTC
V: TRBV6-6; size: -; D: TRBD2; J: TRBJ2-2; CDR3: CASGPGLLTGELFF; DNA: TGTGCCAGCGGACCGGGACTACTGACCGGGGAGCTGTTTTTT
V: TRBV28; size: -; D: -; J: TRBJ1-3; CDR3: CASSFLGGYSGNTIYF; DNA: TGTGCCAGCAGTTTTCTTGGGGGCTACTCTGGAAACACCATATATTTT